A selection of T cell receptor beta chains follows, all from one sample in a study of vaccination and CD4 T cells after COVID-19. Antigens for these TCRs are unknown. TCRdb recomputed calls from the PCR reads with MiXCR, one row per CDR3 protein. The sample holds over 14,000 distinct CDR3 sequences, under 60% seen once. Sample: CD4+ T cells from blood, cultured in vitro. The origin of the receptors is a human donor who had recovered from COVID-19. Each CDR3 is given with its conserved first and last residue. A D gene is named only where the DNA matches it firmly. Expanded clones get a size class; other rows say once, few or many, or leave the size out.

clone size,J gene,V gene,D gene,CDR3 protein,CDR3 DNA
.,TRBJ2-3,TRBV7-2,TRBD2,CASSLLGLAGADTQYF,TGTGCCAGCAGCTTACTGGGACTAGCGGGAGCAGATACGCAGTATTTT
.,TRBJ1-1,TRBV6-2/TRBV6-3,.,CASSYKGQITEAFF,TGTGCCAGCAGTTACAAGGGCCAGATCACTGAAGCTTTCTTT
.,TRBJ1-4,TRBV15,.,CATSRGGRTNEKLFF,TGTGCCACCAGCAGAGGGGGGAGGACTAATGAAAAACTGTTTTTT
.,TRBJ1-5,TRBV6-1,TRBD1,CASGTARNQPQHF,TGTGCCAGCGGGACAGCGCGGAATCAGCCCCAGCATTTT
.,TRBJ2-1,TRBV7-2,.,CASSPSSYNEQFF,TGTGCCAGCAGCCCCAGCTCCTACAATGAGCAGTTCTTC
few,TRBJ1-5,TRBV27,.,CASPLRGTKNQPQHF,TGTGCCAGCCCCCTGCGGGGGACTAAAAATCAGCCCCAGCATTTT
.,TRBJ1-6,TRBV28,.,CASSKRGLRYNSPLHF,TGTGCCAGCAGCAAGCGGGGGTTACGGTATAATTCACCCCTCCACTTT
.,TRBJ2-1,TRBV6-4,.,CASSEAVDHNEQFF,TGTGCCAGCAGTGAAGCGGTGGACCACAATGAGCAGTTCTTC
.,TRBJ2-7,TRBV2,TRBD2,CASRGRGGEQYF,TGTGCCAGCAGGGGCCGGGGAGGGGAGCAGTACTTC
few,TRBJ2-3,TRBV11-2,.,CASSSPRPASTDTQYF,TGTGCCAGCAGTTCCCCAAGACCGGCGAGCACAGATACGCAGTATTTT
.,TRBJ1-5,TRBV20-1,.,CSARGRDSNQPQHF,TGCAGTGCTAGAGGCAGGGATAGCAATCAGCCCCAGCATTTT
.,TRBJ1-5,TRBV19,.,CASSSREREPQHF,TGTGCCAGTAGCTCCAGGGAAAGGGAGCCCCAGCATTTT
.,TRBJ1-4,TRBV27,.,CASSPLRGNEKLFF,TGTGCCAGCAGTCCCTTGAGGGGGAATGAAAAACTGTTTTTT
.,TRBJ1-5,TRBV4-1,TRBD1,CASSQSSLRGPQPQHF,TGCGCCAGCAGCCAATCTAGTCTGAGGGGGCCCCAGCCCCAGCATTTT
.,TRBJ2-5,TRBV5-6,.,CASSLVGPGSETQYF,TGTGCCAGCAGCTTGGTAGGTCCAGGGAGCGAGACCCAGTACTTC
.,TRBJ2-2,TRBV21-1,.,CASSKVGAVAGGHTGELFF,TGTGCCAGCAGCAAAGTTGGGGCGGTAGCGGGGGGACACACCGGGGAGCTGTTTTTT
.,TRBJ2-5,TRBV4-1,.,CASSQEITRERETQYF,TGCGCCAGCAGCCAAGAAATTACGAGGGAGCGAGAGACCCAGTACTTC
.,TRBJ2-5,TRBV6-2/TRBV6-3,TRBD2,CASSSGEVETQYF,TGTGCCAGCAGTAGCGGGGAAGTGGAGACCCAGTACTTC
.,TRBJ1-2,TRBV6-2/TRBV6-3,.,CASSYPGPGDSGYTF,TGTGCCAGCAGTTACCCTGGACCAGGGGATTCTGGCTACACCTTC
few,TRBJ1-6,TRBV7-2,.,CASQRQIDNSPLHF,TGTGCCAGTCAACGACAGATAGATAATTCACCCCTCCACTTT
.,TRBJ2-3,TRBV2,TRBD2,CASSNGRSGGATDTQYF,TGTGCCAGCAGCAACGGTCGTAGCGGGGGAGCGACAGATACGCAGTATTTT
.,TRBJ2-1,TRBV11-1,.,CASSLGDQTYNEQFF,TGTGCCAGCAGCTTAGGGGACCAAACCTACAATGAGCAGTTCTTC
.,TRBJ1-1,TRBV9,TRBD1,CASSVTGGPRATEAFF,TGTGCCAGCAGCGTAACAGGGGGGCCGAGGGCCACTGAAGCTTTCTTT